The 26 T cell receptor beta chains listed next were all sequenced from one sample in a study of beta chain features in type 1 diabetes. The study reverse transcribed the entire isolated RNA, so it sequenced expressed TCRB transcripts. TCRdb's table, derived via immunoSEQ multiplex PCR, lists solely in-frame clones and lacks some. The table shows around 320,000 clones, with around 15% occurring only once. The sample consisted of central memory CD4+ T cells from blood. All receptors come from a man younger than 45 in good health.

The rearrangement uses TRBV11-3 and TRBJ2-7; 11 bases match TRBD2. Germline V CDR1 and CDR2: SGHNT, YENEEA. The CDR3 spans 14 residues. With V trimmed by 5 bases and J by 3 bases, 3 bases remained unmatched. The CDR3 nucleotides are TGTGCCAGCAGCCCTGGGACTAGCGGCTACGAGCAGTACTTC. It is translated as CASSPGTSGYEQYF. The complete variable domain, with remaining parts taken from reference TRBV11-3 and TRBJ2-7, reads EAGVVQSPRYKIIEKKQPVAFWCNPISGHNTLYWYLQNLGQGPELLIRYENEEAVDDSQLPKDRFSAERLKGVDSTLKIQPAELGDSAVYLCASSPGTSGYEQYFGPGTRLTVT.

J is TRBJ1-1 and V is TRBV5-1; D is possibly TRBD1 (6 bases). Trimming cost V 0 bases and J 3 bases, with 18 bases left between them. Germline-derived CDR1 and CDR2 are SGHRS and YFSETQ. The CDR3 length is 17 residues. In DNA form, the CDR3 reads TGCGCCAGCAGCTTGGGTTTTGTGAACAGGGCGGACACTGAAGCTTTCTTT. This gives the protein CASSLGFVNRADTEAFF.

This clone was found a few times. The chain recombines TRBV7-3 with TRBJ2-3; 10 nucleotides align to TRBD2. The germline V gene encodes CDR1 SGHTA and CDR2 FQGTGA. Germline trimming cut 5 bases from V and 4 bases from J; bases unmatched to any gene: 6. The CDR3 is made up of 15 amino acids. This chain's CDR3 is CASSRAGGPADTQYF. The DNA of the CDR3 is TGTGCCAGCAGCCGAGCGGGAGGGCCCGCAGATACGCAGTATTTT.

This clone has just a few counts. DNA of the CDR3: TGCGCCAGCAGCTTGCGAGGAAACCTCGGGAACAGCTATGGCTACACCTTC. This gives the protein CASSLRGNLGNSYGYTF. This sequence joins TRBV5-1 and TRBJ1-2; D gene ambiguous. CDR3 length: 17 amino acids. Trimming took 1 base from V and 4 from J, leaving 20 bases between them. Germline CDR1 is SGHRS and CDR2 is YFSETQ. The complete variable domain, with remaining parts taken from reference TRBV5-1 and TRBJ1-2, reads KAGVTQTPRYLIKTRGQQVTLSCSPISGHRSVSWYQQTPGQGLQFLFEYFSETQRNKGNFPGRFSGRQFSNSRSEMNVSTLELGDSALYLCASSLRGNLGNSYGYTFGSGTRLTVV.

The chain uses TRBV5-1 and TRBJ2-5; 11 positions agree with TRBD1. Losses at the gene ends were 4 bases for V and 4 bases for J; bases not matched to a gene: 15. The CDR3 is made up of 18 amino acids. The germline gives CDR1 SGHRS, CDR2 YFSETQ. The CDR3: CASSPGTGGSPFRETQYF. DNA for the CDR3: TGCGCCAGCAGCCCCGGGACAGGGGGAAGTCCCTTCCGAGAGACCCAGTACTTC.

CDR3 protein: CASSQEDRRAGEQFF. The DNA for the CDR3 is TGCGCCAGCAGCCAAGAAGATCGCAGGGCCGGTGAGCAGTTCTTC. V is TRBV4-1 and J is TRBJ2-1, with a possible D match to TRBD1 (5 bases). The germline V and J ends were trimmed by 0 bases and 9 bases, with 15 bases remaining between them. Germline V CDR1 and CDR2: MGHRA, YSYEKL. This CDR3 contains 15 residues.

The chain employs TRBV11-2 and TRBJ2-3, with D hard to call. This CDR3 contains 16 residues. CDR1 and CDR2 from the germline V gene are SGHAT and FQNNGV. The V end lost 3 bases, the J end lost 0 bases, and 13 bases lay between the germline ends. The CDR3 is CASSFMGPWSTDTQYF. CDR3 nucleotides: TGTGCCAGCAGCTTTATGGGCCCATGGAGCACAGATACGCAGTATTTT.

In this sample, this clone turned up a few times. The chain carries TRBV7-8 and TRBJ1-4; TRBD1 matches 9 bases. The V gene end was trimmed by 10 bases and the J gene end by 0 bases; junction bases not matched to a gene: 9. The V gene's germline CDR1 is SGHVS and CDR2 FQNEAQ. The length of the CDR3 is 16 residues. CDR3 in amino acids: CATGAGTGTTNEKLFF. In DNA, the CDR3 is TGTGCCACCGGCGCCGGGACAGGGACAACTAATGAAAAACTGTTTTTT.

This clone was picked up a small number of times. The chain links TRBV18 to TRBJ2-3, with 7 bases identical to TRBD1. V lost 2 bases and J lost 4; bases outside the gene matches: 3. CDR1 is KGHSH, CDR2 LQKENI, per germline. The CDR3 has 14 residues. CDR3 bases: TGTGCCAGCTCACCAGCGACAGGGTCAGATACGCAGTATTTT. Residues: CASSPATGSDTQYF.

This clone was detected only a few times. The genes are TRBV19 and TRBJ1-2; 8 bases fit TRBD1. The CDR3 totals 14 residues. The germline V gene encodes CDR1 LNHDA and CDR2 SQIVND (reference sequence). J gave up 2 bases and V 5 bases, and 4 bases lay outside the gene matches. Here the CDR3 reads CASSGQGGNYGYTF. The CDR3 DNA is TGTGCCAGTAGTGGACAGGGAGGGAACTATGGCTACACCTTC.

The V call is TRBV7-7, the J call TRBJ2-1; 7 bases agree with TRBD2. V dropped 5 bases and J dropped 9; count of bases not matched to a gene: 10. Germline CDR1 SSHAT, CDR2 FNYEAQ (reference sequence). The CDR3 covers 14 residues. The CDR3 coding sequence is TGTGCCAGCAGCCCCACGGGGGGATCGAGTGAGCAGTTCTTC. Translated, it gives CASSPTGGSSEQFF.

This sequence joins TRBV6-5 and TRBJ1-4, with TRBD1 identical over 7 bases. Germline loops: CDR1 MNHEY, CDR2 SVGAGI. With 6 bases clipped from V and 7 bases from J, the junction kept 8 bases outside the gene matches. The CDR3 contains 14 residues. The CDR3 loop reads CASRITGEAEKLFF. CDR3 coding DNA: TGTGCCAGCAGGATTACAGGGGAAGCTGAAAAACTGTTTTTT.

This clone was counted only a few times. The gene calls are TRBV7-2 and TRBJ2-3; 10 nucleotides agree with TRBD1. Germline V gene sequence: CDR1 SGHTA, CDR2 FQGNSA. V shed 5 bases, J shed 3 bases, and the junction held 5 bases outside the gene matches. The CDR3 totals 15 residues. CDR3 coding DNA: TGTGCCAGCAGCCAGCGGGGACAGGGGACAGATACGCAGTATTTT. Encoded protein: CASSQRGQGTDTQYF.

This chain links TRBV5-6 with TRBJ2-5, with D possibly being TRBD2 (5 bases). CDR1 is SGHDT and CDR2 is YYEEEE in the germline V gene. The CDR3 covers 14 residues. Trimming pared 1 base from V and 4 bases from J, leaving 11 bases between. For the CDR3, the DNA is TGTGCCAGCAGCTTGAAACTAGTTCTAGAGACCCAGTACTTC. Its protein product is CASSLKLVLETQYF.

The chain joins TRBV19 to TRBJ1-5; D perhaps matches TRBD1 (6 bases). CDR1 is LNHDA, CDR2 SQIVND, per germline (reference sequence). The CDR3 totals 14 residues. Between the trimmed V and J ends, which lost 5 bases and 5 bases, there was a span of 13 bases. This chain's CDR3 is CASSLDSSYQPQHF. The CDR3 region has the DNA TGTGCCAGTAGTCTGGACAGTTCCTATCAGCCCCAGCATTTT.

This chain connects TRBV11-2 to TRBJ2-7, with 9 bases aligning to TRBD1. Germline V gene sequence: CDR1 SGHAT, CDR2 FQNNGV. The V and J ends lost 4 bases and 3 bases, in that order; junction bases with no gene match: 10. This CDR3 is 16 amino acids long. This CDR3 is CASSWPTGQGGYEQYF. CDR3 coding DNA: TGTGCCAGCAGCTGGCCCACGGGACAGGGAGGCTACGAGCAGTACTTC.

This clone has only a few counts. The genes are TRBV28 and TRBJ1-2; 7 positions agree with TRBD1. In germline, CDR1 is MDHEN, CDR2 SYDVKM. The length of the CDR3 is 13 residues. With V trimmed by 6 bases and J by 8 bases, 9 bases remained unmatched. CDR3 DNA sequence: TGTGCCAGCAGACCGACAGGGATCAGCGGCTACACCTTC. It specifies CASRPTGISGYTF.

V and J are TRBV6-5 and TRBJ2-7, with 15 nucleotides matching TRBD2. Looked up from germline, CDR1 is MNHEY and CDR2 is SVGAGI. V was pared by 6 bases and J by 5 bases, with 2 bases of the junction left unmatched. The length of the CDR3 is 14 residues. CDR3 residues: CASRGLAGGDEQYF. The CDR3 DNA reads TGTGCCAGCAGGGGACTAGCGGGGGGTGACGAGCAGTACTTC.

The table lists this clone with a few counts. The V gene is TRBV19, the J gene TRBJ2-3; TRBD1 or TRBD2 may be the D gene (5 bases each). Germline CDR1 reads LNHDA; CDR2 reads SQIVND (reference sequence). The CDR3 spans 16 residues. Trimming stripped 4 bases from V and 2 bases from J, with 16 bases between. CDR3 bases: TGTGCCAGTAGTACGGGTCCGGGACGATTCACAGATACGCAGTATTTT. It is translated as CASSTGPGRFTDTQYF.

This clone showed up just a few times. In DNA form, the CDR3 reads TGCGCCAGCAGACCCGACAGGGAACTGTATGGCTACACCTTC. This codes for CASRPDRELYGYTF. This rearrangement joins TRBV5-1 to TRBJ1-2; TRBD1 matches at 7 bases. CDR1 SGHRS and CDR2 YFSETQ come from the germline V gene. The CDR3 contains 14 residues. Germline trimming cut 5 bases from V and 5 bases from J; bases unmatched to any gene: 9. Full variable domain (rest looked up from reference TRBV5-1 and TRBJ1-2): KAGVTQTPRYLIKTRGQQVTLSCSPISGHRSVSWYQQTPGQGLQFLFEYFSETQRNKGNFPGRFSGRQFSNSRSEMNVSTLELGDSALYLCASRPDRELYGYTFGSGTRLTVV.

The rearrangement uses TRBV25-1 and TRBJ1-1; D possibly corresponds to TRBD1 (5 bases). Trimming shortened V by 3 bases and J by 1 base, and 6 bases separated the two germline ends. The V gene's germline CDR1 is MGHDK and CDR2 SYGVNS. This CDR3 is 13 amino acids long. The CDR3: CASSEGQNTEAFF. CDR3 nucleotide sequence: TGTGCCAGCAGTGAGGGGCAGAACACTGAAGCTTTCTTT.

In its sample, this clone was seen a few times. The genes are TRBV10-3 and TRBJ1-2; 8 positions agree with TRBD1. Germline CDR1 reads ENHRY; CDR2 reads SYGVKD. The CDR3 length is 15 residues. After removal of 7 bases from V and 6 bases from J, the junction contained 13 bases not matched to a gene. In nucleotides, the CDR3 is TGTGCCATCACCCCCGGACAGGGCCTGCCCAATGGCTACACCTTC. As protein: CAITPGQGLPNGYTF.

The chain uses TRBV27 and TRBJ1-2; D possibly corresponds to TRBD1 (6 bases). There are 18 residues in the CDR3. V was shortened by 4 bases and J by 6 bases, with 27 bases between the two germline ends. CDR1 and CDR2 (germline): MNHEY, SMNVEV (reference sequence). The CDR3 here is CASSSYRVSVNPSNGYTF. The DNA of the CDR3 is TGTGCCAGCAGTTCTTACAGGGTTTCGGTTAATCCGTCCAATGGCTACACCTTC.

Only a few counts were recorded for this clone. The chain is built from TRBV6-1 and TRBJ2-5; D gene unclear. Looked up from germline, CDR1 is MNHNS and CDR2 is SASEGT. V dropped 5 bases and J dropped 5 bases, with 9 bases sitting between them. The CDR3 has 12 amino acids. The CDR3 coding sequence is TGTGCCAGCAGTCAGACTTCGGAGACCCAGTACTTC. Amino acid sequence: CASSQTSETQYF.

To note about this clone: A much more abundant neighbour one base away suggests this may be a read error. This chain's CDR3 is CASSVGSGELFF. CDR3 nucleotides: TGTGCCAGCAGCGTAGGGTCCGGGGAGCTGTTTTTT. The J gene is TRBJ2-2, the V gene TRBV9; D not resolved. The germline V gene has CDR1 SGDLS and CDR2 YYNGEE. V was shortened by 0 bases and J by 6 bases, with 3 bases between the two germline ends. The CDR3 runs to 12 residues.

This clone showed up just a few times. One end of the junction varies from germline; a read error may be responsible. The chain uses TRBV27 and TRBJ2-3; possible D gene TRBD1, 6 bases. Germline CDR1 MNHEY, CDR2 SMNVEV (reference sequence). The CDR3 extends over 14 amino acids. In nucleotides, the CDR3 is TGTGCCAGCAGTTTACAGACAGGCACAGAAACGCAGTATTTT. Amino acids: CASSLQTGTETQYF.